Below are 2 T cell receptor beta chains sequenced from a single sample in a study of cytomegalovirus exposure and HLA in healthy donors. PCR used 60 Vbeta primers and 13 Jbeta primers. Only in-frame clones appear in the TCRdb table, and some are missing; sequencing was by immunoSEQ multiplex PCR. Recorded for this sample: 150,000 to 200,000 clones. Specimen: PBMCs. The receptors derive from a woman aged 18-29 years in good health and CMV-seropositive.

CDR3 DNA sequence: TGTGCCTGGGAATTCGGAGACTCCAGAGAAAAGCAGTACTTC. This codes for CAWEFGDSREKQYF. This chain uses TRBV30 with TRBJ2-5; the D is unclear. There are 14 residues in the CDR3. Germline V gene sequence: CDR1 GTSNPN, CDR2 SVGIG (reference sequence). Trimming shortened V by 5 bases and J by 11 bases, and 24 bases separated the two germline ends.

The chain links TRBV10-3 to TRBJ1-1, with 8 bases lining up with TRBD1. There are 17 residues in the CDR3. With V trimmed by 6 bases and J by 6 bases, 18 bases remained unmatched. The V gene's germline CDR1 is ENHRY and CDR2 SYGVKD. CDR3 sequence reads: CAISYGQGGSRGAEAFF. CDR3 bases: TGTGCCATCAGCTACGGACAGGGTGGCAGCCGGGGGGCTGAAGCTTTCTTT.